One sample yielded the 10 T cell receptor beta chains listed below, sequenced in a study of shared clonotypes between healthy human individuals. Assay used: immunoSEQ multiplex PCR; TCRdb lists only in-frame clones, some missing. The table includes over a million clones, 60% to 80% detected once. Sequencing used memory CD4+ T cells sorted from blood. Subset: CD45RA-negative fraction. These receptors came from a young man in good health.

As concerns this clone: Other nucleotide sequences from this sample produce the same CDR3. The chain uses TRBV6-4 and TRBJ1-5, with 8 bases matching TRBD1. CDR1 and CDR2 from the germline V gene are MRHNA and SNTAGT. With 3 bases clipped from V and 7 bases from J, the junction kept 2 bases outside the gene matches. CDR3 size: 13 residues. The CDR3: CASSEYRGQPQHF. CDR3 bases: TGTGCCAGCAGTGAATACAGGGGGCAGCCCCAGCATTTT.

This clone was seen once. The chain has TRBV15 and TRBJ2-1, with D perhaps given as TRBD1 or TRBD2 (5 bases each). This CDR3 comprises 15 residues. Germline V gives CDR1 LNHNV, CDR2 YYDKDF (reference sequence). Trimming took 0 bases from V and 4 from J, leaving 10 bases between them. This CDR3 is CATSRDSWGYNEQFF. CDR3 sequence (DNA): TGTGCCACCAGCAGAGATTCTTGGGGGTACAATGAGCAGTTCTTC.

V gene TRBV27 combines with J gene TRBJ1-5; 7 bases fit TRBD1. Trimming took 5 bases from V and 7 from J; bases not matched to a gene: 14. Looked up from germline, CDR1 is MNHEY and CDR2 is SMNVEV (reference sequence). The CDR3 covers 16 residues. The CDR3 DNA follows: TGTGCCAGCAGTCCCAGTCAGGGGGGGGGAGGCCAGCCCCAGCATTTT. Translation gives CASSPSQGGGGQPQHF.

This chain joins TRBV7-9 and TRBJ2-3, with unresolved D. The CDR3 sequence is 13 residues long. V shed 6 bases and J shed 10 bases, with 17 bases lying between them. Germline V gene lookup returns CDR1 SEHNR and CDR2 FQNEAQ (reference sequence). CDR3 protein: CASSPPTREAQYF. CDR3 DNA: TGTGCCAGCAGTCCACCTACCCGAGAGGCGCAGTATTTT.

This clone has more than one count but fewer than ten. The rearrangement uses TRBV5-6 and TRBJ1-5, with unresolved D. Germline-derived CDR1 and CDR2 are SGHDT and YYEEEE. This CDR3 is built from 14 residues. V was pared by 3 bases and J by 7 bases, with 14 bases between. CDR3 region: CASSSETLEQPQHF. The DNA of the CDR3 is TGTGCCAGCAGCTCAGAAACGTTGGAACAGCCCCAGCATTTT.

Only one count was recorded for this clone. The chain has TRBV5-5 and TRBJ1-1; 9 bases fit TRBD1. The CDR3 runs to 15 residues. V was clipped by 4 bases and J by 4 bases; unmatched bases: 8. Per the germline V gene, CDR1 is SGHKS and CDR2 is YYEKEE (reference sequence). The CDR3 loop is CASSRDRAWSTEAFF. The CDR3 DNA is TGTGCCAGCAGCCGGGACAGGGCTTGGTCCACTGAAGCTTTCTTT.

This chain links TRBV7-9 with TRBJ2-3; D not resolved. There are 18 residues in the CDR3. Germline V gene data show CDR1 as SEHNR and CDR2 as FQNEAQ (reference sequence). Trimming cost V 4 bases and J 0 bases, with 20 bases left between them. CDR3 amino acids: CASSSPGPTGQSTDTQYF. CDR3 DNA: TGTGCCAGCAGCTCGCCCGGACCGACTGGCCAGAGCACAGATACGCAGTATTTT.

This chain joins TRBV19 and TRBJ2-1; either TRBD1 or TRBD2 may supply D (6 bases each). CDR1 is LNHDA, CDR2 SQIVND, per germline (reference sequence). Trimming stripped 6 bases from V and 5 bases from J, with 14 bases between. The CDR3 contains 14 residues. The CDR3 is CASREGVLDNEQFF. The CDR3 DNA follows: TGTGCCAGTAGGGAGGGGGTTTTAGACAATGAGCAGTTCTTC. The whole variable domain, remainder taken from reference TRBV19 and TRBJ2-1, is DGGITQSPKYLFRKEGQNVTLSCEQNLNHDAMYWYRQDPGQGLRLIYYSQIVNDFQKGDIAEGYSVSREKKESFPLTVTSAQKNPTAFYLCASREGVLDNEQFFGPGTRLTVL.

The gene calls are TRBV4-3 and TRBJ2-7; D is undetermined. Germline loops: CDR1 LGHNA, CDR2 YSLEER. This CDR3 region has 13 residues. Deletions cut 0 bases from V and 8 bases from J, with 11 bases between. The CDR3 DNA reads TGCGCCAGCAGCCAAGATGTTTCGACACAGCAGTACTTC. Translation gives CASSQDVSTQQYF.

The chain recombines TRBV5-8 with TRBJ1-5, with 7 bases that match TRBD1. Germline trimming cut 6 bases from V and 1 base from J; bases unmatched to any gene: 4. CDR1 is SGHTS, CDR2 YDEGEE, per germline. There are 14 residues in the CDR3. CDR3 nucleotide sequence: TGTGCCAGCAACCAGGGACAGAGCAATCAGCCCCAGCATTTT. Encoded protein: CASNQGQSNQPQHF.